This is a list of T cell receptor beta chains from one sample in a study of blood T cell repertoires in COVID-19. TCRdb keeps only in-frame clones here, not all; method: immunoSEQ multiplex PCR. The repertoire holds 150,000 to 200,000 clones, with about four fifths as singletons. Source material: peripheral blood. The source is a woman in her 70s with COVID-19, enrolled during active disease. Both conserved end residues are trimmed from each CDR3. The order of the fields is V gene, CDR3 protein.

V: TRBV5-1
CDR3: ASSSGQGPGEAF

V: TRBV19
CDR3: ASRGQYNSPLH

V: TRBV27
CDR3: ASSLFSGDSGRPY

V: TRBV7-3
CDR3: ASSLRLAGGPETQY

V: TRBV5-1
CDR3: ASSLERGGDTQY

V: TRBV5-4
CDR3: ASSLAPGTRREQY

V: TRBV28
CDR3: ASLYSQGRNTEAF

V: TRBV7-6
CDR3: ASSLMTGDTIY

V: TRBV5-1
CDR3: ASKVPGEETQY

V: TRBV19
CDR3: ASTSGGRVNTGELF

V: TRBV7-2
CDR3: ASSLPQVLNTEAF

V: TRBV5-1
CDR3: ASSLVPGTEAF

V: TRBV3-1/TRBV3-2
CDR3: ASSQFSGGELF

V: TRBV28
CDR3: ASSSDRDYGYT

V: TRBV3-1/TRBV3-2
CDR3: ASSQNRGGRGYT

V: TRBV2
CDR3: ASSAVNLGNTIY

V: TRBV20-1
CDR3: SASTSGRTAKETQY

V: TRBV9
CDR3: ASSARLALHNEQF

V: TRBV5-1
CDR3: ASSLVPSEGLDKNIQY

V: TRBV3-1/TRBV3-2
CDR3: ASSQSLGTGNYGYT

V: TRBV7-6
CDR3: ASSQGQGSSYNSPLH

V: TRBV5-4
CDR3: ASSFPGFNEQY

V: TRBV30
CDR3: AWSFHRGTEAF

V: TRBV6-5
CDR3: ATRPSTAGAEAF

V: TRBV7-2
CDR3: ASSLVGGREYHEQY

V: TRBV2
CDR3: ASSEIAGNTIY

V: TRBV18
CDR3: ASSSGGGDSPLH

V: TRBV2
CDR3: ASNGIVRGGYEQY

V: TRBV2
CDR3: ASSDPQRGGEQY

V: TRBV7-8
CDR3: AVPIAGVTYNEQF

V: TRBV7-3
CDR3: ASSATGPPRTGELF

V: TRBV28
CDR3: ASNRLAGAEQF

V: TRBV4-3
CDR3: ASSRGTGDWNTGELF

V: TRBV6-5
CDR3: ASSWAETQY

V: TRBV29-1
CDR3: SVAWGTGGGEQY

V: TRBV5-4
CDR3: ASSLGLAAFNEQF

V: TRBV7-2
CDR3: ASSFREDTEAF

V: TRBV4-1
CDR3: ASSHNSGTVNTEAF

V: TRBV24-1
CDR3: ATQGYGAGTDTQY

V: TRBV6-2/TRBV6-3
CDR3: ASSYGLPYTEAF

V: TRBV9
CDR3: ASSTGTGTPEQY